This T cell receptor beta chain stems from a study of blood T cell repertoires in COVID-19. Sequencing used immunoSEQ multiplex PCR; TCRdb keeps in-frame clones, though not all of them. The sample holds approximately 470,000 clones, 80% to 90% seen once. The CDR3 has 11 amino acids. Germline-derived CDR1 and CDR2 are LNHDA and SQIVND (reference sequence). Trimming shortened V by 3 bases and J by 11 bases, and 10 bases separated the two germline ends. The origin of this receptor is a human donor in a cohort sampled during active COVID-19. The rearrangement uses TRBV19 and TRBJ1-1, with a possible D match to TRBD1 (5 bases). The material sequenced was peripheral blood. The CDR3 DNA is TGTGCCAGTAGTATCGGACAAGTGGCTTTCTTT. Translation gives CASSIGQVAFF.